Presented here are 20 T cell receptor beta chains from one specimen sequenced in a study of blood T cell repertoires in COVID-19. Sequencing used immunoSEQ multiplex PCR; TCRdb keeps in-frame clones, though not all of them. The data hold over 200,000 clones, with 80% to 90% observed a single time. Sequencing input: peripheral blood. All receptors derive from a woman aged 45-59 years with acute or convalescent COVID-19.

The chain employs TRBV19 and TRBJ2-3; perhaps TRBD2 as D (5 bases). Germline values: CDR1 LNHDA, CDR2 SQIVND (reference sequence). The CDR3 is 13 amino acids. Trimming left V 7 bases short and J 3 bases short, with 11 bases between. The CDR3 DNA follows: TGTGCCAGTAAAAAGGAGGCAACAGATACGCAGTATTTT. This gives the protein CASKKEATDTQYF.

The chain joins TRBV24-1 to TRBJ2-3, with D possibly being TRBD2 (6 bases). The CDR3 loop spans 15 amino acids. The V gene's germline CDR1 is KGHDR and CDR2 SFDVKD. The germline V and J ends were trimmed by 6 bases and 2 bases, with 14 bases remaining between them. This chain's CDR3 is CATSRRADNTDTQYF. The CDR3 bases are TGTGCCACCAGTCGGAGGGCAGACAACACAGATACGCAGTATTTT.

V usage is TRBV24-1 and J usage is TRBJ1-2; TRBD1 might be the D (5 bases). Trimming removed 3 bases at V and 3 bases at J, with 16 bases between. Per germline, CDR1 KGHDR and CDR2 SFDVKD. The length of the CDR3 is 16 residues. The CDR3 coding sequence is TGTGCCACCAGTGATCCATCGTGGGGCTTAGACTATGGCTACACCTTC. Its translation is CATSDPSWGLDYGYTF.

The chain combines TRBV2 with TRBJ2-7; 11 bases are shared with TRBD2. The CDR3 extends over 14 amino acids. V gave up 6 bases and J gave up 3 bases; unmatched junction bases: 4. CDR1 is SNHLY, CDR2 FYNNEI, per germline. The DNA of the CDR3 is TGTGCCAGCAGGTTTCTAGCGGGAGGCTACGAGCAGTACTTC. Protein sequence: CASRFLAGGYEQYF. The full variable domain, rest sourced from reference TRBV2 and TRBJ2-7, is EPEVTQTPSHQVTQMGQEVILRCVPISNHLYFYWYRQILGQKVEFLVSFYNNEISEKSEIFDDQFSVERPDGSNFTLKIRSTKLEDSAMYFCASRFLAGGYEQYFGPGTRLTVT.

V is TRBV6-1 and J is TRBJ2-1; TRBD2 agrees at 13 bases. The CDR3 length is 17 residues. Looked up from germline, CDR1 is MNHNS and CDR2 is SASEGT. The V and J ends lost 1 base and 10 bases, in that order; junction bases with no gene match: 10. The CDR3 spells CASSEGTSGSIAREQFF. Here the CDR3 DNA reads TGTGCCAGCAGTGAAGGGACTAGCGGGAGTATCGCAAGGGAGCAGTTCTTC.

The genes are TRBV7-2 and TRBJ2-7; no firm D call. The CDR3 is 14 amino acids. Trimming pared 3 bases from V and 0 bases from J, leaving 9 bases between. CDR1 is SGHTA and CDR2 is FQGNSA in the germline V gene. The CDR3 DNA sequence: TGTGCCAGCAGCTTGTCCCCTAGCTCCTACGAGCAGTACTTC. This gives the protein CASSLSPSSYEQYF.

J is TRBJ1-5 and V is TRBV28; TRBD1 matches at 9 bases. J gave up 7 bases and V 6 bases, and 4 bases lay outside the gene matches. This CDR3 has 13 amino acids. CDR1 and CDR2 (germline): MDHEN, SYDVKM. CDR3 residues: CASRGQGWQPQHF. The CDR3 DNA follows: TGTGCCAGCAGGGGACAGGGTTGGCAGCCCCAGCATTTT.

This clone was seen more than once but under ten times. This chain joins TRBV4-1 and TRBJ2-7; 8 bases line up with TRBD1. Germline CDR1 and CDR2: MGHRA and YSYEKL. The CDR3 consists of 16 residues. The J segment lost 3 bases and the V segment lost 0 bases, leaving 7 bases of the junction unmatched. The CDR3 is CASSQDRTGLDYEQYF. The CDR3 region has the DNA TGCGCCAGCAGCCAAGATCGGACAGGGTTGGACTACGAGCAGTACTTC.

J is TRBJ2-1 and V is TRBV19; D unclear. V dropped 7 bases and J dropped 6 bases, with 10 bases sitting between them. CDR3 length: 12 residues. CDR1 is LNHDA, CDR2 SQIVND, per germline (reference sequence). CDR3 sequence: CASNEETNEQFF. The CDR3 DNA sequence: TGTGCCAGTAATGAGGAAACCAATGAGCAGTTCTTC.

A remark on this clone: The same CDR3 also results from other DNA sequences found in this sample. V usage is TRBV5-1 and J usage is TRBJ1-1, with D uncertain. The V end was cut by 0 bases, the J end by 0 bases, with 6 bases between. The CDR3 is 14 residues long. CDR1 SGHRS and CDR2 YFSETQ come from the germline V gene. The CDR3 DNA is TGCGCCAGCAGCTTGGACAGACTGAACACTGAAGCTTTCTTT. It encodes CASSLDRLNTEAFF.

The J gene is TRBJ1-3, the V gene TRBV28; 7 bases are a match to TRBD1. From germline, CDR1 is MDHEN and CDR2 SYDVKM. J lost 2 bases, V lost 6 bases, and 4 bases had no gene match. CDR3 length equals 14 residues. This chain's CDR3 is CASSLQGAGNTIYF. CDR3 sequence (DNA): TGTGCCAGCAGCCTCCAGGGGGCTGGAAACACCATATATTTT.

The gene calls are TRBV7-2 and TRBJ2-7; 7 bases map to TRBD1. V gave up 5 bases and J gave up 0 bases; unmatched junction bases: 10. The CDR3 loop spans 16 amino acids. CDR1 SGHTA and CDR2 FQGNSA come from the germline V gene. CDR3 sequence reads: CASSITTGTSSYEQYF. CDR3 nucleotide sequence: TGTGCCAGCAGCATAACGACAGGGACCAGCTCCTACGAGCAGTACTTC. The whole variable domain, remainder taken from reference TRBV7-2 and TRBJ2-7, is GAGVSQSPSNKVTEKGKDVELRCDPISGHTALYWYRQSLGQGLEFLIYFQGNSAPDKSGLPSDRFSAERTGGSVSTLTIQRTQQEDSAVYLCASSITTGTSSYEQYFGPGTRLTVT.

The chain combines TRBV18 with TRBJ2-7; 9 bases line up with TRBD2. The CDR3 loop spans 13 amino acids. Trimming took 3 bases from V and 6 from J; bases not matched to a gene: 3. CDR1 KGHSH and CDR2 LQKENI come from the germline V gene. The CDR3 DNA sequence: TGTGCCAGCTCACCGCTTAGCGGGAGCGAGCAGTACTTC. Translated, it gives CASSPLSGSEQYF.

This clone was seen more than once but under ten times. V usage is TRBV5-1 and J usage is TRBJ2-7, with 10 bases matching TRBD1. V lost 2 bases to trimming and J lost 2 bases; unmatched junction nucleotides: 4. The CDR3 covers 15 residues. Germline values: CDR1 SGHRS, CDR2 YFSETQ. The CDR3 region is CASSFRQGAPYEQYF. In nucleotides, the CDR3 is TGCGCCAGCAGCTTCCGACAGGGGGCACCCTACGAGCAGTACTTC.

The gene calls are TRBV2 and TRBJ2-1, with D perhaps TRBD1 (7 bases). The length of the CDR3 is 14 residues. Germline CDR1 is SNHLY and CDR2 is FYNNEI. With 7 bases removed from V and 4 bases from J, the gap between germline ends came to 14 bases. The CDR3 protein is CASKQEGAYNEQFF. The CDR3 DNA sequence: TGTGCCAGCAAACAGGAGGGGGCTTACAATGAGCAGTTCTTC.

The genes are TRBV6-5 and TRBJ2-7; 10 bases are shared with TRBD1. The CDR3 is 15 residues long. Germline values: CDR1 MNHEY, CDR2 SVGAGI. The V and J ends lost 5 bases and 4 bases, in that order; junction bases with no gene match: 8. CDR3 nucleotide sequence: TGTGCCAGCAGTCTGGGACAGGGGAATCGGTACGAGCAGTACTTC. Protein product: CASSLGQGNRYEQYF.

This sequence joins TRBV29-1 and TRBJ2-1, with TRBD2 matching 10 bases. CDR1 SQVTM and CDR2 ANQGSEA come from the germline V gene. J gave up 7 bases and V 4 bases, and 7 bases lay outside the gene matches. The CDR3 spans 14 residues. CDR3 bases: TGCAGCGTTGTCGGGCTAGCGGGAGCAAATGAGCAGTTCTTC. It yields the protein CSVVGLAGANEQFF.

Here the CDR3 DNA reads TGTGCCAGCAGACTCTCCGGCGGACTAGCGAGGGCAGATACGCAGTATTTT. Amino acids: CASRLSGGLARADTQYF. The rearrangement joins TRBV2 to TRBJ2-3; TRBD2 aligns across 9 bases. This CDR3 spans 17 amino acids. CDR1 is SNHLY, CDR2 FYNNEI, per germline. Losses at the gene ends were 6 bases for V and 4 bases for J; bases not matched to a gene: 14.

The chain uses TRBV6-5 and TRBJ1-4, with a tentative D call TRBD1 (6 bases). The CDR3 sequence is 15 residues long. The germline V and J ends were trimmed by 6 bases and 8 bases, with 19 bases remaining between them. Germline assignment: CDR1 MNHEY and CDR2 SVGAGI. The DNA of the CDR3 is TGTGCCAGCAGCAAAACAGGGATTAGAGGAGAAAAACTGTTTTTT. Protein sequence: CASSKTGIRGEKLFF.

The chain uses TRBV9 and TRBJ2-1, with D perhaps TRBD2 (5 bases). Per germline, CDR1 SGDLS and CDR2 YYNGEE. The CDR3 is 14 amino acids. Trimming removed 0 bases at V and 8 bases at J, with 12 bases between. The chain's CDR3 is CASSVEVEGDEQFF. In nucleotides, the CDR3 is TGTGCCAGCAGCGTAGAAGTTGAGGGCGATGAGCAGTTCTTC.